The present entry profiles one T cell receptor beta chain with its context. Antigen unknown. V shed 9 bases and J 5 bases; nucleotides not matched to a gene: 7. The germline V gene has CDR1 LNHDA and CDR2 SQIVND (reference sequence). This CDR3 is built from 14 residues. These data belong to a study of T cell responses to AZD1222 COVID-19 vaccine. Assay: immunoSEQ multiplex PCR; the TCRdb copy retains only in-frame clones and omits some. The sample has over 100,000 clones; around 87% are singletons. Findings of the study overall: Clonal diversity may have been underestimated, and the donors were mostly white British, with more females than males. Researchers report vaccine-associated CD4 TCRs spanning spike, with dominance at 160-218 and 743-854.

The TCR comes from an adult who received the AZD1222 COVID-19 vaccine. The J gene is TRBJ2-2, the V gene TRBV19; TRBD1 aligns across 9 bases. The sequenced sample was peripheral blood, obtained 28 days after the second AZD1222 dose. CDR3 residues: CASSGTGYTGELFF. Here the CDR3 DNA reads TGTGCCAGCTCTGGGACAGGGTATACCGGGGAGCTGTTTTTT.